The sequence of this T cell receptor beta chain was determined in a study of shared clonotypes between healthy human individuals. This clone is a singleton in its sample. Authors' methods: From ImmunoSEQ came sequences covering only the junction and carrying no quality scores, so filtering differed. The protocol was immunoSEQ multiplex PCR, while the TCRdb copy is restricted to in-frame clones and leaves out a portion. The V and J calls and clone size are taken from that table; D and trimming were inferred from the DNA. Of around 700,000 clones in the sample, about 78% were seen once. V was clipped by 1 base and J by 4 bases, with 13 bases between them. CDR3 length equals 16 residues. Germline V lookup: CDR1 MGHRA, CDR2 YSYEKL.

Sequenced input: memory CD4+ T cells sorted from blood. Subset given: CD45RA-negative fraction. V and J are TRBV4-1 and TRBJ1-4; tentative D call: TRBD1 (5 bases). The clonotype originates from a woman younger than 45 in good health. Here the CDR3 DNA reads TGCGCCAGCAGCCAAGCCACAAGCGGGGGTAATGAAAAACTGTTTTTT. Translation gives CASSQATSGGNEKLFF.